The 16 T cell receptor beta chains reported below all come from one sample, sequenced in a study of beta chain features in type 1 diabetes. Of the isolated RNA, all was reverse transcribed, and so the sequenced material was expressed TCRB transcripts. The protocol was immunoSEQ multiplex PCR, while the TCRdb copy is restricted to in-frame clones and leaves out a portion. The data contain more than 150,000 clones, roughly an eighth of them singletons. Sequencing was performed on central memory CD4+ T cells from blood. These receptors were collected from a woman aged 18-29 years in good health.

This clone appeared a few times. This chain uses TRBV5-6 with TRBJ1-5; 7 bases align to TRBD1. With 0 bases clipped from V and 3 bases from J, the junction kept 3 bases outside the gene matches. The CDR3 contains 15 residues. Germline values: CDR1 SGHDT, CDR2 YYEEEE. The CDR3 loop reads CASSLGQGYNQPQHF. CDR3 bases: TGTGCCAGCAGCTTGGGACAGGGTTACAATCAGCCCCAGCATTTT.

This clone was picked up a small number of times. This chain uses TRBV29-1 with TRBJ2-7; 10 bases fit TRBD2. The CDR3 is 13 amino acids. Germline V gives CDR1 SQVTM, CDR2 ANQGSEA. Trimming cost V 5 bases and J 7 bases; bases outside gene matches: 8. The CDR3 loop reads CSVSGRAVSEQYF. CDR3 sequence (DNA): TGCAGCGTTAGCGGGAGGGCCGTTAGTGAGCAGTACTTC.

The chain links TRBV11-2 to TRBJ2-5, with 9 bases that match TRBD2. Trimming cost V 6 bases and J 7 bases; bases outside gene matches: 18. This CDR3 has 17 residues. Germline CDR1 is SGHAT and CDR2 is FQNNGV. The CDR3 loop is CASSHIPSGTNQGTQYF. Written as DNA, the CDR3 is TGTGCCAGCAGTCATATCCCTAGCGGGACAAATCAGGGGACCCAGTACTTC.

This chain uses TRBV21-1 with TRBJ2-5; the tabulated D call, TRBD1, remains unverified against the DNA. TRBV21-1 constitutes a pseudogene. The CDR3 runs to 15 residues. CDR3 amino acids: CASSKDGRGQETQYF. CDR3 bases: TGTGCCAGCAGCAAAGACGGCAGGGGCCAAGAGACCCAGTACTTC.

In DNA, the CDR3 is TGTGCCAGCAGCTCCCAAGCGGGAGTCACAGATACGCAGTATTTT. Translated: CASSSQAGVTDTQYF. The chain couples TRBV7-2 to TRBJ2-3; TRBD2 matches 8 bases. This CDR3 is 15 amino acids long. CDR1 SGHTA and CDR2 FQGNSA come from the germline V gene. Trimming removed 4 bases from V and 2 bases from J; junction bases left unmatched: 5.

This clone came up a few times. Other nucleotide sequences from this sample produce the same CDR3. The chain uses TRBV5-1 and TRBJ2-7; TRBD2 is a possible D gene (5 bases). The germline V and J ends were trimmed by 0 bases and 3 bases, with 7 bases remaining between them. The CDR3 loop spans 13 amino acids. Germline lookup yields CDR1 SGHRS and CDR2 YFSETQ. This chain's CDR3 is CASSLGRDYEQYF. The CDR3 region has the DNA TGCGCCAGCAGCTTGGGACGGGACTACGAGCAGTACTTC.

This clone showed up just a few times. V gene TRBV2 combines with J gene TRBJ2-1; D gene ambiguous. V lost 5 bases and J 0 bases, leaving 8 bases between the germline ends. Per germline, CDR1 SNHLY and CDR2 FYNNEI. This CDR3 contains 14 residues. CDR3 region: CASSIRSSYNEQFF. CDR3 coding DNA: TGTGCCAGCAGTATCCGGAGCTCCTACAATGAGCAGTTCTTC.

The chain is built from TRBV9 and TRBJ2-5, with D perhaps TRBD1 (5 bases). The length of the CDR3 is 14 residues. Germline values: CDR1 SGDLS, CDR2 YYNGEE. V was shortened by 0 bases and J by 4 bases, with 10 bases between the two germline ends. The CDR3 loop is CASSVVPGSETQYF. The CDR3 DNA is TGTGCCAGCAGCGTAGTACCAGGGTCAGAGACCCAGTACTTC.

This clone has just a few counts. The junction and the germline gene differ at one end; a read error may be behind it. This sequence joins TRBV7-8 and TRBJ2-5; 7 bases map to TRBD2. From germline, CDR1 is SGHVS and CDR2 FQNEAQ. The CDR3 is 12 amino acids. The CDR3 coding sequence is TGTGCCAGCGGGGAGGGACTTCTTGGCTACGACTTC. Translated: CASGEGLLGYDF. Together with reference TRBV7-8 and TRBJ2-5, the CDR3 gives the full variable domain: GAGVSQSPRYKVAKRGQDVALRCDPISGHVSLFWYQQALGQGPEFLTYFQNEAQLDKSGLPSDRFFAERPEGSVSTLKIQRTQQEDSAVYLCASGEGLLGYDFGPGTRLLVL.

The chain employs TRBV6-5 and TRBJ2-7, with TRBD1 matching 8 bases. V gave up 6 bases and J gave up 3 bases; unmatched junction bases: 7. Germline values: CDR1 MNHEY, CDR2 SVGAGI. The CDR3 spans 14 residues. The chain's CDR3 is CASRSGTGYYEQYF. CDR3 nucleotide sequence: TGTGCCAGCAGGTCCGGGACAGGTTACTACGAGCAGTACTTC.

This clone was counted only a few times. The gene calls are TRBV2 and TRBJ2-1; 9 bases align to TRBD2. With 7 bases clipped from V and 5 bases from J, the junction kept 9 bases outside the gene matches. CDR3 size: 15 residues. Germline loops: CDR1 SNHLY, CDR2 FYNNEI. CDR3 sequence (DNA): TGTGCCAGCAAGCTCGGACTAGCGAACCACAATGAGCAGTTCTTC. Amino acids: CASKLGLANHNEQFF.

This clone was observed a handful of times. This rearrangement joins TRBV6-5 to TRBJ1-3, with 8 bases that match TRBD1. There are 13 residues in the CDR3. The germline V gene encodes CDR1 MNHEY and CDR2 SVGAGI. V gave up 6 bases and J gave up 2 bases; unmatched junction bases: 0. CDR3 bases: TGTGCCAGCAGACAGGGGGCTGGAAACACCATATATTTT. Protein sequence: CASRQGAGNTIYF.

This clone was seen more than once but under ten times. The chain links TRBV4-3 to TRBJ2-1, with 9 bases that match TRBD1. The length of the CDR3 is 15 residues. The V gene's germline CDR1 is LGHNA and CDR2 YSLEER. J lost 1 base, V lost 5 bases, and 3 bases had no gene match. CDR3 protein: CASSLGQGSYNEQFF. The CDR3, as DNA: TGCGCCAGCAGCTTGGGACAGGGTTCCTACAATGAGCAGTTCTTC.

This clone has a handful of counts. The chain's CDR3 is CASSFIAGVSNEQFF. The CDR3 nucleotides are TGTGCCAGCAGTTTTATAGCGGGAGTATCCAATGAGCAGTTCTTC. The chain joins TRBV6-1 to TRBJ2-1; 9 nucleotides align to TRBD2. CDR1 is MNHNS, CDR2 SASEGT, per germline. Trimming at V came to 5 bases and at J to 6 bases, leaving 8 bases not matched to a gene. This CDR3 is built from 15 residues.

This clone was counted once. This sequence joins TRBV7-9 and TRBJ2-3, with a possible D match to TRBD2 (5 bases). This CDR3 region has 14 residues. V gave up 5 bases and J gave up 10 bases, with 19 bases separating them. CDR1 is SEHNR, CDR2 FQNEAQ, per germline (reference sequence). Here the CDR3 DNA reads TGTGCCAGCAGCCCTCGCGCCTTTGCGGGTGCGCAGTATTTT. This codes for CASSPRAFAGAQYF.

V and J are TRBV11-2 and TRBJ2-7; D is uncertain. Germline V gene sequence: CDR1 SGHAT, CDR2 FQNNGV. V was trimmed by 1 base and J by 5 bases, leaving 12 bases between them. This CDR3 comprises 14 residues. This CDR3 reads CASSLGYSFHEQYF. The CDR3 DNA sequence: TGTGCCAGCAGCTTAGGATACAGTTTCCACGAGCAGTACTTC.